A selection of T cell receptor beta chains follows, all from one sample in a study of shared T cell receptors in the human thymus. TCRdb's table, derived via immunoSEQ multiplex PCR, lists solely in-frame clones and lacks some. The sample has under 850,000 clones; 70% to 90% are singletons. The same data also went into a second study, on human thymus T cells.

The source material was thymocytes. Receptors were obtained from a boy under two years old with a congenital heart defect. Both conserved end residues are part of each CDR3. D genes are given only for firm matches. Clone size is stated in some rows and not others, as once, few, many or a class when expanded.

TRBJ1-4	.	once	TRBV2	TGTGCCAGCACCGACGTGGGGCCAACTAATGAAAAACTGTTTTTT	CASTDVGPTNEKLFF
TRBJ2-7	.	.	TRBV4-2	TGTGCCAGCAGCCCCCCGGCGAGGGTCTACGAGCAGTACTTC	CASSPPARVYEQYF
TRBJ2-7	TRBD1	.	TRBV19	TGTGCCACCCGACAGGGGGCCTTTGTATACGAGCAGTACTTC	CATRQGAFVYEQYF
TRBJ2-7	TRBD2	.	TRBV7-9	TGTGCCAGCAGCCCCGCGCGGGAGGGTCTCTTTAAGCAGTACTTC	CASSPAREGLFKQYF
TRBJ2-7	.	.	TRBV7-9	TGTGCCAGCAGCTTCCCTGAGAGGCCCTACGAGCAGTACTTC	CASSFPERPYEQYF
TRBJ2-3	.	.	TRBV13	TGTGCCAGCAGCCCTCCCGGGACGGGGGAGAGCACAGATACGCAGTATTTT	CASSPPGTGESTDTQYF
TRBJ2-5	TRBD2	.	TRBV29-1	TGCAGCGTTGAATGGGGCGGGGGACCAGAAGAGACCCAGTACTTC	CSVEWGGGPEETQYF
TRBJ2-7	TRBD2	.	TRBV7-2	TGTGCCAGCAGCACCACCCTTTGGCGGGAGGAACCCGCCTACGAGCAGTACTTC	CASSTTLWREEPAYEQYF
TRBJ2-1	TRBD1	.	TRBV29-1	TGCAGCGTTGAAGTACTCAACAGGGGGCAGTTCTTC	CSVEVLNRGQFF
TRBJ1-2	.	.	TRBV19	TGTGCCAGTAGTATAGTACAGCCTTACTATGGCTACACCTTC	CASSIVQPYYGYTF
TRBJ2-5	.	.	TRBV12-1	TGTGCCAGCAGCTTCCGCCGTTGCGCGCAAGAGACCCAGTACTTC	CASSFRRCAQETQYF
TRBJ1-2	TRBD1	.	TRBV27	TGTGCCAGCAGTCCGGGGACAGGGGCCCATAACTATGGCTACACCTTC	CASSPGTGAHNYGYTF
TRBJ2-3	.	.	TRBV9	TGTGCCAGCAGCAAAGGGGGGACAGTCTCGAATACGCAGTATTTT	CASSKGGTVSNTQYF
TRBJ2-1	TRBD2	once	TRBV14	TGTGCCAGCAGCCAAGGGACTAGCGGGAAGGACAATGAGCAGTTCTTC	CASSQGTSGKDNEQFF
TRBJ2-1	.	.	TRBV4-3	TGCGCCAGCAGCCATGGTATAGCGGAGAGCTCCTACAATGAGCAGTTCTTC	CASSHGIAESSYNEQFF
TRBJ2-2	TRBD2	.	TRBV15	TGTGCCACCAGCAGAGATGGTCGGTTCAGCGGGAGTCCGTACACCGGGGAGCTGTTTTTT	CATSRDGRFSGSPYTGELFF
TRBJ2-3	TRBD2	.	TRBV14	TGTGCCAGCAGCCAACGGACTAGCGGGAGAACAGATACGCAGTATTTT	CASSQRTSGRTDTQYF
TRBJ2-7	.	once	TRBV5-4	TGTGCCAGCAGCTGGTACGAGCACGAGCAGTACTTC	CASSWYEHEQYF
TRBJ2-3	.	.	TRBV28	TGTGCCAGCAGTTTTCGCGTCCGTGGGGGCAGGGCATTTTCAGATACGCAGTATTTT	CASSFRVRGGRAFSDTQYF
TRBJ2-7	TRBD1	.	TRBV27	TGTGCCAGCAGTTTATCTGGGACAGCCTTCTACGAGCAGTACTTC	CASSLSGTAFYEQYF
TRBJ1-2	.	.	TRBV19	TGTGCCAGTATAATCAGGGAGGGAGCCTCGGGAGATGGCTACACCTTC	CASIIREGASGDGYTF
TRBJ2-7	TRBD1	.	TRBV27	TGTGCCAGCAGCCGGACAGGTTACGAGCAGTACTTC	CASSRTGYEQYF
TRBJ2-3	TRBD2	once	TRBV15	TGTGCCACCAGACGCCACCTAGCGGCAAGCACAGATACGCAGTATTTT	CATRRHLAASTDTQYF
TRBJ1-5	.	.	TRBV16	TGTGCCAGCAGTCTCGTGGAGCAGCCCCAGCATTTT	CASSLVEQPQHF
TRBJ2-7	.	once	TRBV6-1	TGTGCCAGCAGTGAAGAAATGCGGGGCCTTCCCGAGCAGTACTTC	CASSEEMRGLPEQYF
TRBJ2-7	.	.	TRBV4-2	TGTGCCAGCAGCCAAGATAGGACGGGAGTTCCCTACGAGCAGTACTTC	CASSQDRTGVPYEQYF
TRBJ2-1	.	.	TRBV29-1	TGCAGCCAACTAGGCTACAATGAGCAGTTCTTC	CSQLGYNEQFF
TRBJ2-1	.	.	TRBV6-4	TGTGCCAGCAGCCGGGACTCGAACAATGAGCAGTTCTTC	CASSRDSNNEQFF
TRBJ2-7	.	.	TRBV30	TGTGCCTGGAGTGGAGACCGGGACTGGAGCTACGAAGGGTCCTACGAGCAGTACTTC	CAWSGDRDWSYEGSYEQYF
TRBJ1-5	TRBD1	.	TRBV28	TGTGCCAGCAGGCCTACCTCCGGGACAGGGAATGGACAAGCTACTGCGGGCAATCAGCCCCAGCATTTT	CASRPTSGTGNGQATAGNQPQHF
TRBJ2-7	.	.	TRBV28	TGTGCCAGCAGTTTATATGGTAGCTCCTACGAGCAGTACTTC	CASSLYGSSYEQYF
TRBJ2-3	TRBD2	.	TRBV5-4	TGTGCCAGCAGCTGGCGGGGAGCGGGGGCCAGCACAGATACGCAGTATTTT	CASSWRGAGASTDTQYF
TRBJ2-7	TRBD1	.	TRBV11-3	TGTGCCAGCAGTGACAGGGGGTACGAGCAGTACTTC	CASSDRGYEQYF
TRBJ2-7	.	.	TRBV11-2	TGTGCCAGCAGCTTAAGGGGAACCCTATACGAGCAGTACTTC	CASSLRGTLYEQYF
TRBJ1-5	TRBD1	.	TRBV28	TGTGCCAGCAGTTTATTGGGACAGGGGGGAGTCCGACGCAATCAGCCCCAGCATTTT	CASSLLGQGGVRRNQPQHF
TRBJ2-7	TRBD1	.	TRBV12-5	TGTGCTAGTGGACCGGACAGGGGTTGGTACGAGCAGTACTTC	CASGPDRGWYEQYF
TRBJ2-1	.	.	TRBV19	TGTGCCAGTAGTATAGGGATTAGCCCCCACCCCAATGAGCAGTTCTTC	CASSIGISPHPNEQFF
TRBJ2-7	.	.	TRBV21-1	TGTGCCAGCAGCAAAGCCCGGGGGGGCGGTCCAACCTACGAGCAGTACTTC	CASSKARGGGPTYEQYF
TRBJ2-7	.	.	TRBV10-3	TGTGCCATCAGTGAGGACCATGTAAGTCTGCAGGGGTGCTACGAGCAGTACTTC	CAISEDHVSLQGCYEQYF
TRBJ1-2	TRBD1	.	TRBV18	TGTGCCAGCTCACTGCTGGGACAGAACTATGGCTACACCTTC	CASSLLGQNYGYTF
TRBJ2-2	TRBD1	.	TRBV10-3	TGTGCCACCCGGGACAGGGACACCGGGGAGCTGTTTTTT	CATRDRDTGELFF
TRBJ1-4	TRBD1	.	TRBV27	TGTGCCAGCAGTTTCAGGGGGTCAACTAATGAAAAACTGTTTTTT	CASSFRGSTNEKLFF
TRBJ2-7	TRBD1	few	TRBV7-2	TGTGCCAGCAGCCAACCAGGGACAGGGGCCTACGAGCAGTACTTC	CASSQPGTGAYEQYF
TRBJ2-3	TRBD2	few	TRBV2	TGTGCCAGCGGGGAGGGCCTTACAAGTCATAGCACAGATACGCAGTATTTT	CASGEGLTSHSTDTQYF
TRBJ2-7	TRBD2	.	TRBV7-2	TGTGCCAGCAGCATTTATAGCGGGTTCTCCTACGAGCAGTACTTC	CASSIYSGFSYEQYF
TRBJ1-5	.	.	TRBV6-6	TGTGCCAGCAGTTACGGGTGGGGGGAGCAGCCCCAGCATTTT	CASSYGWGEQPQHF
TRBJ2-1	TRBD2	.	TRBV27	TGTGCCAGCAGTTTATCCAACCCTTGGAGGGGGCTCGGGACTAGCGGCTACAATGAGCAGTTCTTC	CASSLSNPWRGLGTSGYNEQFF
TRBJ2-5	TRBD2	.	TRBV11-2	TGTGCCAGCAGCTCCAGAGCCGGGACTAGCGGTACTGAGACCCAGTACTTC	CASSSRAGTSGTETQYF